This TCR beta chain was sequenced for a study of T-cell memory formation after mild COVID-19. Looking at the study overall: TCR clusters were mostly donor specific.

Sample barcodes and UMIs were carried by the TCR alpha and TCR beta cDNA libraries that 5'RACE generated with constant-segment primers. TCRdb independently ran MiXCR on the 5' RACE reads; one entry per CDR3 protein. Altogether 350,000 to 500,000 distinct CDR3 sequences are present, under 20% being singletons, with the ten largest covering roughly 21%. A note on this clonotype: Its specificity is not known.

Study-level findings and limits: Cross-reactive memory seemingly joined, as some responding clones were found in pre-infection memory. CD4/CD8 balance characterized clones contracting day 15 to 85, and CD4+ skew characterized later expanders.

CDR1 and CDR2 from the germline V gene are MNHEY and SMNVEV (reference sequence). The CDR3 totals 16 residues. This sequence originates from a man between 18 and 35 years old who had mild COVID-19 (a few samples of this study predate the infection). Cell type and time point are not known. The chain links TRBV27 to TRBJ2-7; 12 bases line up with TRBD2. Sequencing input: PBMCs or a T cell subset sorted from them (not recorded which). The CDR3 nucleotides read TGTGCCAGCAGTCCGCGGGGACTAGCGGGCCCCTACAAGCAGTACGTC. This sequence encodes CASSPRGLAGPYKQYV.